What follows are 28 T cell receptor beta chains derived from one specimen sequenced in a study of persistence of HIV-infected CD4 T cells. These receptors' antigens are unknown. Stimulation used around 10 ug/mL lysate from CMV-infected fibroblasts. CD4+ T cells upregulating both CD40 ligand and CD69 were sorted as responding cells. Sequencing used immunoSEQ version 4 in survey mode. Generated by immunoSEQ multiplex PCR, the TCRdb table keeps only in-frame clones and is missing some. Of about 17,000 clones in the sample, approximately 65% are singletons; the top ten hold 7% to 10%. The sequencing here drew on CD4+ T cells sorted from PBMCs after approximately 19-hour stimulation, taken from a patient who received antiretroviral therapy. Receptors were obtained from an adult woman with HIV who was CMV-seropositive.

CDR3 sequence reads: CASSSPGDNEQFF. As DNA, the CDR3 is TGTGCCAGCAGCTCCCCCGGGGATAATGAGCAGTTCTTC. This sequence joins TRBV5-4 and TRBJ2-1; D is perhaps TRBD2 (5 bases). CDR3 length: 13 amino acids. V lost 3 bases and J lost 7, with 11 bases in between. CDR1 is SGHNT and CDR2 is YYREEE in the germline V gene (reference sequence).

The V gene is TRBV13, the J gene TRBJ1-1, with 11 bases lining up with TRBD1. The CDR3 totals 16 residues. Germline V gene lookup returns CDR1 PRHDT and CDR2 FYEKMQ (reference sequence). V gave up 2 bases and J gave up 0 bases; unmatched junction bases: 2. The CDR3, as DNA: TGTGCCAGCAGCTTACGGACAGGGGGCATGAACACTGAAGCTTTCTTT. Amino acids: CASSLRTGGMNTEAFF. Together with reference TRBV13 and TRBJ1-1, the CDR3 gives the full variable domain: AAGVIQSPRHLIKEKRETATLKCYPIPRHDTVYWYQQGPGQDPQFLISFYEKMQSDKGSIPDRFSAQQFSDYHSELNMSSLELGDSALYFCASSLRTGGMNTEAFFGQGTRLTVV.

This chain uses TRBV5-1 with TRBJ2-1; 10 bases are shared with TRBD1. Per germline, CDR1 SGHRS and CDR2 YFSETQ. The CDR3 totals 14 residues. V was pared by 3 bases and J by 6 bases, with 3 bases of the junction left unmatched. The CDR3 loop is CASSSGQGINEQFF. In DNA form, the CDR3 reads TGCGCCAGCAGCTCGGGACAGGGGATCAATGAGCAGTTCTTC. Combining the CDR3 with reference TRBV5-1 and TRBJ2-1 gives the whole variable domain KAGVTQTPRYLIKTRGQQVTLSCSPISGHRSVSWYQQTPGQGLQFLFEYFSETQRNKGNFPGRFSGRQFSNSRSEMNVSTLELGDSALYLCASSSGQGINEQFFGPGTRLTVL.

The chain couples TRBV19 to TRBJ1-1, with TRBD1 matching 12 bases. Germline V lookup: CDR1 LNHDA, CDR2 SQIVND (reference sequence). The CDR3 sequence is 14 residues long. The ends lost 5 bases at V and 7 bases at J; junction bases unmatched: 5. The CDR3 DNA sequence: TGTGCCAGTAGTTCGGGACAGGGGGCGCATGAAGCTTTCTTT. As protein: CASSSGQGAHEAFF.

CDR3 region: CASGWTNPDRAFQPQHF. The CDR3 DNA sequence: TGTGCTAGTGGTTGGACTAACCCGGACAGGGCGTTTCAGCCCCAGCATTTT. The chain combines TRBV12-5 with TRBJ1-5, with 8 positions matching TRBD1. Germline CDR1 reads LGHNT; CDR2 reads FRNRAP. The CDR3 has 17 residues. The trim removed 4 bases at V and 6 bases at J, leaving 14 bases unmatched.

This chain links TRBV2 with TRBJ2-2; 8 bases are shared with TRBD2. CDR1 is SNHLY and CDR2 is FYNNEI in the germline V gene. This CDR3 has 15 residues. J lost 3 bases, V lost 5 bases, and 5 bases had no gene match. The CDR3 loop is CASSWTSLDTGELFF. The CDR3, as DNA: TGTGCCAGCAGTTGGACTAGCCTCGACACCGGGGAGCTGTTTTTT. The variable domain in full, completed from reference TRBV2 and TRBJ2-2, reads EPEVTQTPSHQVTQMGQEVILRCVPISNHLYFYWYRQILGQKVEFLVSFYNNEISEKSEIFDDQFSVERPDGSNFTLKIRSTKLEDSAMYFCASSWTSLDTGELFFGEGSRLTVL.

This sequence joins TRBV6-5 and TRBJ2-7; D is possibly TRBD2 (5 bases). Germline values: CDR1 MNHEY, CDR2 SVGAGI. The CDR3 runs to 14 residues. V lost 10 bases, J lost 1 base, and 17 bases lay in between. Here the CDR3 reads CATLGNSFSYEQYV. CDR3 DNA: TGTGCCACCCTCGGGAACTCCTTTTCCTACGAGCAGTACGTC.

The chain has TRBV5-4 and TRBJ1-5; D remains ambiguous. Germline CDR1 SGHNT, CDR2 YYREEE (reference sequence). The CDR3 covers 13 residues. Deletions cut 3 bases from V and 4 bases from J, with 8 bases between. CDR3 sequence reads: CASSYNLNQPQHF. The CDR3 DNA is TGTGCCAGCAGCTATAACCTTAATCAGCCCCAGCATTTT. The whole variable domain, filled in from reference TRBV5-4 and TRBJ1-5, reads ETGVTQSPTHLIKTRGQQVTLRCSSQSGHNTVSWYQQALGQGPQFIFQYYREEENGRGNFPPRFSGLQFPNYSSELNVNALELDDSALYLCASSYNLNQPQHFGDGTRLSIL.

The rearrangement uses TRBV7-3 and TRBJ2-5; 7 bases line up with TRBD2. The germline V gene encodes CDR1 SGHTA and CDR2 FQGTGA. The CDR3 extends over 15 amino acids. J lost 4 bases, V lost 6 bases, and 11 bases had no gene match. As DNA, the CDR3 is TGTGCCAGCAGTAAGAGCGGGGCCCAGGGAGAGACCCAGTACTTC. Translated: CASSKSGAQGETQYF.

The chain couples TRBV19 to TRBJ1-1; D gene uncertain. The CDR3 runs to 15 residues. The germline V gene encodes CDR1 LNHDA and CDR2 SQIVND (reference sequence). V was shortened by 7 bases and J by 0 bases, with 15 bases between the two germline ends. CDR3 in amino acids: CASKYSREMNTEAFF. CDR3 nucleotides: TGTGCCAGTAAATATTCTCGGGAGATGAACACTGAAGCTTTCTTT.

The chain is built from TRBV2 and TRBJ1-4, with D unresolved. This CDR3 is built from 15 residues. Germline V gives CDR1 SNHLY, CDR2 FYNNEI. Deletions cut 6 bases from V and 7 bases from J, with 18 bases between. The CDR3 coding sequence is TGTGCCAGCAGCCTCCAGCGTTCAACCCTTGAAAAACTGTTTTTT. It codes for CASSLQRSTLEKLFF.

CDR3 nucleotide sequence: TGTGCCACCACGGGACACCTGAACACCGGGGAGCTGTTTTTT. This encodes CATTGHLNTGELFF. The V and J genes are TRBV6-5 and TRBJ2-2, with a weak D call TRBD1 (6 bases). V lost 10 bases and J lost 1, with 13 bases in between. The CDR3 is made up of 14 amino acids. CDR1 is MNHEY and CDR2 is SVGAGI in the germline V gene.

The V and J genes are TRBV7-9 and TRBJ1-6; D unclear. The CDR3 runs 12 residues. Germline V lookup: CDR1 SEHNR, CDR2 FQNEAQ (reference sequence). V was trimmed by 5 bases and J by 9 bases, leaving 8 bases between them. CDR3 protein: CASSHIASPLHF. CDR3 bases: TGTGCCAGCAGCCATATCGCTTCACCCCTCCACTTT.

This clone was seen a few times. CDR3 nucleotides: TGTGCCACCAGCAGAGGAGGGGGGTACGCTGAAGCTTTCTTT. This translates into CATSRGGGYAEAFF. This rearrangement joins TRBV15 to TRBJ1-1; possibly TRBD1 for D (6 bases). This CDR3 has 14 amino acids. Germline V gene lookup returns CDR1 LNHNV and CDR2 YYDKDF (reference sequence). Trimming left V 1 base short and J 6 bases short, with 12 bases between.

The CDR3 protein is CAISQGTGGNQNTGELFF. The CDR3 DNA reads as TGTGCCATCTCGCAAGGGACAGGGGGCAATCAGAACACCGGGGAGCTGTTTTTT. The gene calls are TRBV19 and TRBJ2-2, with 12 bases lining up with TRBD1. V shed 10 bases and J 1 base; nucleotides not matched to a gene: 13. Per germline, CDR1 LNHDA and CDR2 SQIVND (reference sequence). This CDR3 spans 18 amino acids.

The chain carries TRBV29-1 and TRBJ1-3; the D gene is possibly TRBD1 (5 bases). The CDR3 totals 15 residues. Trimming left V 2 bases short and J 0 bases short, with 11 bases between. The germline V gene has CDR1 SQVTM and CDR2 ANQGSEA. The CDR3 DNA reads as TGCAGCGTTGAAAACAGGCAAACCTCTGGAAACACCATATATTTT. Amino acid sequence: CSVENRQTSGNTIYF.

This clone appeared a few times. The chain carries TRBV7-9 and TRBJ2-3; 7 bases agree with TRBD2. The CDR3 extends over 16 amino acids. V lost 5 bases, J lost 1 base, and 9 bases stayed unmatched. CDR1 and CDR2 (germline): SEHNR, FQNEAQ (reference sequence). The CDR3, as DNA: TGTGCCAGCAGCCGTTCGAGCGGGACCGGCACAGATACGCAGTATTTT. Translated: CASSRSSGTGTDTQYF.

The table lists this clone with a count of one. The chain has TRBV28 and TRBJ1-2, with 8 bases that match TRBD1. Trimming took 3 bases from V and 2 from J; bases not matched to a gene: 8. The CDR3 consists of 16 residues. Germline V gene lookup returns CDR1 MDHEN and CDR2 SYDVKM. The chain's CDR3 is CASSFLGTGANYGYTF. The CDR3 nucleotides are TGTGCCAGCAGTTTTTTGGGGACAGGCGCGAACTATGGCTACACCTTC.

The chain recombines TRBV27 with TRBJ1-1; D perhaps matches TRBD1 (5 bases). Germline V gene lookup returns CDR1 MNHEY and CDR2 SMNVEV (reference sequence). CDR3 size: 15 residues. V was cut by 6 bases and J by 4 bases, with 18 bases left in between. CDR3 in amino acids: CASRAFGGGRTEAFF. The CDR3 DNA reads TGTGCCAGCAGGGCCTTCGGGGGAGGTCGCACTGAAGCTTTCTTT.

Note on this clone: A read error is possible here, since a much larger clone lies one base away. The identical CDR3 is also encoded by other nucleotide sequences in the sample. The V and J genes are TRBV7-2 and TRBJ1-3; D may be TRBD1 (6 bases). The V end was cut by 2 bases, the J end by 0 bases, with 11 bases between. In germline, CDR1 is SGHTA, CDR2 FQGNSA. CDR3 length: 16 amino acids. CDR3 region: CASSLTGGNSGNTIYF. The CDR3 bases are TGTGCCAGCAGCTTAACGGGGGGCAACTCTGGAAACACCATATATTTT.

The chain is built from TRBV5-1 and TRBJ2-1; 7 nucleotides match TRBD2. CDR1 is SGHRS, CDR2 YFSETQ, per germline. V shed 0 bases and J 5 bases; nucleotides not matched to a gene: 5. There are 15 residues in the CDR3. The CDR3 sequence: CASSLVGGTNNEQFF. CDR3 bases: TGCGCCAGCAGCTTGGTCGGGGGGACCAACAATGAGCAGTTCTTC.

A single count supports this clone. The chain couples TRBV3-1 (or the pseudogene TRBV3-2) to TRBJ2-1; D possibly uses TRBD1 or TRBD2 (6 bases each). Per germline, CDR1 LGHDT and CDR2 YNNKEL (reference sequence). With 4 bases removed from V and 5 bases from J, the gap between germline ends came to 15 bases. CDR3 length: 15 amino acids. CDR3 nucleotides: TGTGCCAGCAGCCCCCGGGGGCGAATCGACAATGAGCAGTTCTTC. The encoded protein is CASSPRGRIDNEQFF.

The J gene is TRBJ1-2, the V gene TRBV16, with a tentative D call TRBD1 (5 bases). Trimming took off 0 bases at V and 7 bases at J, with 6 bases between the two ends. Germline V CDR1 and CDR2: KGHSY, FQNENV. This CDR3 is 12 amino acids long. The CDR3 DNA follows: TGTGCCAGCAGCCAATCCAGGGTTGGCTACACCTTC. Translated: CASSQSRVGYTF.

This clone was recorded once. The chain is built from TRBV11-3 and TRBJ2-2; 7 nucleotides match TRBD2. This CDR3 region has 13 residues. Germline lookup yields CDR1 SGHNT and CDR2 YENEEA. J was trimmed by 5 bases and V by 8 bases; bases with no gene match: 5. CDR3 coding DNA: TGTGCCAGCGGGCGGGGGAGTACCGGGGAGCTGTTTTTT. Translating it yields CASGRGSTGELFF.

V and J are TRBV3-1 (or the pseudogene TRBV3-2) and TRBJ1-1, with D possibly being TRBD1 (6 bases). The V end was cut by 4 bases, the J end by 1 base, with 16 bases between. The CDR3 covers 16 residues. The V gene's germline CDR1 is LGHDT and CDR2 YNNKEL (reference sequence). CDR3 region: CASSLGTPGRNTEAFF. For the CDR3, the DNA is TGTGCCAGCAGCCTCGGGACACCTGGGAGGAACACTGAAGCTTTCTTT.

V usage is TRBV11-3 and J usage is TRBJ2-3; 13 bases agree with TRBD2. Germline CDR1 SGHNT, CDR2 YENEEA. The CDR3 length is 17 residues. V dropped 5 bases and J dropped 3; count of bases not matched to a gene: 8. CDR3: CASSARTSGGSTDTQYF. CDR3 bases: TGTGCCAGCAGCGCACGGACTAGCGGGGGTTCGACAGATACGCAGTATTTT.

The chain uses TRBV5-6 and TRBJ2-3; 12 bases agree with TRBD2. This CDR3 spans 16 amino acids. Germline-derived CDR1 and CDR2 are SGHDT and YYEEEE. Trimming removed 4 bases from V and 7 bases from J; junction bases left unmatched: 10. Written as DNA, the CDR3 is TGTGCCAGCAGCCCCGGACTAGCGGGGTGGCCCAATACGCAGTATTTT. This translates into CASSPGLAGWPNTQYF.

This clone was found a few times. V is TRBV5-4 and J is TRBJ1-6, with D unclear. Between the trimmed V and J ends, which lost 3 bases and 7 bases, there was a span of 11 bases. Germline V lookup: CDR1 SGHNT, CDR2 YYREEE (reference sequence). CDR3 length: 14 amino acids. The CDR3 DNA reads as TGTGCCAGCAGCTCGACCCGTCAAAATTCACCCCTCCACTTT. It codes for CASSSTRQNSPLHF.